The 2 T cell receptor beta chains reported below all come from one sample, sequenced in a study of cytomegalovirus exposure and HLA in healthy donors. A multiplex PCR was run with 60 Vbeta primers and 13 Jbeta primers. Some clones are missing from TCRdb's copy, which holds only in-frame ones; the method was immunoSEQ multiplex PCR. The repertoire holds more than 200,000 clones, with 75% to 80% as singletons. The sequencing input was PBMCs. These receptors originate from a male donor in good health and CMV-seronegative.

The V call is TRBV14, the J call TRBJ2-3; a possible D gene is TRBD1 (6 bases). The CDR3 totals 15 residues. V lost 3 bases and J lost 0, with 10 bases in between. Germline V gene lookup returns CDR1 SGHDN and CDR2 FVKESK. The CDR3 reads CASSQGAGSTDTQYF. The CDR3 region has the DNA TGTGCCAGCAGCCAGGGGGCGGGCAGCACAGATACGCAGTATTTT.

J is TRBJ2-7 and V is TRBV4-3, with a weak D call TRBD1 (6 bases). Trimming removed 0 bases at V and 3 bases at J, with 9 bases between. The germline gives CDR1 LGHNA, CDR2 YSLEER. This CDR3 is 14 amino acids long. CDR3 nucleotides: TGCGCCAGCAGCCAAGAAACAGGGTTCTACGAGCAGTACTTC. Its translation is CASSQETGFYEQYF.